Following are 5 T cell receptor beta chains from one sample sequenced in a study of CD8+CD57+ T cells in acquired aplastic anemia. Template material for TCR beta VDJ and CDR3 profiling consisted of genomic DNA. MiXCR, run by TCRdb on the reads, gives a single entry per CDR3 protein. The sample lists some 190,000 distinct CDR3 sequences, 46% occurring once. Sequencing used sorted CD4+, CD8+, or CD8+CD57+ T cells (not recorded which) from PBMCs. The receptors originated from a human donor in good health.

J is TRBJ2-5 and V is TRBV7-9; D uncertain. V was cut by 0 bases and J by 1 base, with 6 bases left in between. CDR1 and CDR2 from the germline V gene are SEHNR and FQNEAQ (reference sequence). The CDR3 totals 14 residues. The CDR3 protein is CASSLARVQETQYF. CDR3 in DNA: TGTGCCAGCAGCTTAGCTAGGGTCCAAGAGACCCAGTACTTC.

Regarding this clonotype: A much larger clone lies one base from this, so it may be a read error. The CDR3 loop is CASSNQGDTEAYF. The CDR3 DNA sequence: TGCGCCAGCAGTAACCAGGGGGACACTGAAGCTTACTTT. The V gene is TRBV5-1, the J gene TRBJ1-1; 7 bases are shared with TRBD1. CDR3 size: 13 residues. From germline, CDR1 is SGHRS and CDR2 YFSETQ. Looking up the rest from reference TRBV5-1 and TRBJ1-1 gives the full variable domain: KAGVTQTPRYLIKTRGQQVTLSCSPISGHRSVSWYQQTPGQGLQFLFEYFSETQRNKGNFPGRFSGRQFSNSRSEMNVSTLELGDSALYLCASSNQGDTEAYFGQGTRLTVV.

This clonotype was recorded many times. The V gene is TRBV3-1, the J gene TRBJ2-7; TRBD2 matches at 8 bases. The CDR3 has 15 amino acids. Germline CDR1 and CDR2: LGHDT and YNNKEL (reference sequence). Germline trimming cut 1 base from V and 6 bases from J; bases unmatched to any gene: 8. This CDR3 is CASSQVPGGPIEQYF. The CDR3 DNA reads TGTGCCAGCAGCCAAGTCCCGGGAGGGCCGATCGAGCAGTACTTC.

V is TRBV29-1 and J is TRBJ1-2; D gene ambiguous. Germline V gene data show CDR1 as SQVTM and CDR2 as ANQGSEA. The CDR3 runs 10 residues. V was clipped by 2 bases and J by 6 bases, with 4 bases between them. The CDR3 bases are TGCAGCGTTGAAACGGATGGCTACACCTTC. It encodes CSVETDGYTF. Filled out from reference TRBV29-1 and TRBJ1-2, the complete variable domain reads SAVISQKPSRDICQRGTSLTIQCQVDSQVTMMFWYRQQPGQSLTLIATANQGSEATYESGFVIDKFPISRPNLTFSTLTVSNMSPEDSSIYLCSVETDGYTFGSGTRLTVV.

This clonotype has at least ten counts. The chain carries TRBV12-3 or TRBV12-4 and TRBJ1-2; D unresolved. The CDR3 consists of 11 residues. Trimming removed 5 bases at V and 7 bases at J, with 8 bases between. CDR3 loop: CASSRSFGYTF. In nucleotides, the CDR3 is TGTGCCAGCAGTCGGAGCTTTGGCTACACCTTC.